A selection of T cell receptor beta chains follows, all from one sample in a study of blood T cell repertoires in COVID-19. Repertoires were generated with immunoSEQ multiplex PCR, while TCRdb's copy carries only in-frame clones and drops some. Counted here are some 120,000 clones, more than 70% occurring once; the ten biggest clones make up approximately 5%. Input material: peripheral blood. These receptors originate from a human donor in a cohort sampled during active COVID-19. Both conserved end residues are part of each CDR3. A D gene is named only where the DNA matches it firmly. Clone size is not always given. Where it is, it says once, few, many or a class for expanded clones.

d_call: TRBD1
clone_size: .
j_call: TRBJ1-6
v_call: TRBV6-2/TRBV6-3
cdr3_nt: TGTGCCAGCAGCGGACAGGGGGGATCTCCCCTCCACTTT
cdr3_aa: CASSGQGGSPLHF

d_call: TRBD2
clone_size: .
j_call: TRBJ2-4
v_call: TRBV14
cdr3_nt: TGTGCCAGCAGCCAAGAAGTGGGAGGGGCCAAAAACATTCAGTACTTC
cdr3_aa: CASSQEVGGAKNIQYF

d_call: .
clone_size: few
j_call: TRBJ2-3
v_call: TRBV7-9
cdr3_nt: TGTGCCAGCAGCCCGTCGGGGCGGGATATAGATACGCAGTATTTT
cdr3_aa: CASSPSGRDIDTQYF

d_call: .
clone_size: .
j_call: TRBJ2-3
v_call: TRBV7-3
cdr3_nt: TGTGCCAGCAGCTCAGGATTCTCTGATACGCAGTATTTT
cdr3_aa: CASSSGFSDTQYF

d_call: .
clone_size: .
j_call: TRBJ2-7
v_call: TRBV9
cdr3_nt: TGTGCCAGCAGCGTAGGTGATAGCTCTTCCTACGAGCAGTACTTC
cdr3_aa: CASSVGDSSSYEQYF

d_call: .
clone_size: .
j_call: TRBJ1-5
v_call: TRBV19
cdr3_nt: TGTGCCAGTAGTATTTTGCAGGGCAGGGGCAATCAGCCCCAGCATTTT
cdr3_aa: CASSILQGRGNQPQHF

d_call: .
clone_size: .
j_call: TRBJ2-2
v_call: TRBV29-1
cdr3_nt: TGCAGCGTTAGTCGGGGAATCGGCACCGGGGAGCTGTTTTTT
cdr3_aa: CSVSRGIGTGELFF

d_call: TRBD2
clone_size: .
j_call: TRBJ2-5
v_call: TRBV9
cdr3_nt: TGTGCCAGCAGCGAGAATAGCGGGAGGGCCCAAGAGACCCAGTACTTC
cdr3_aa: CASSENSGRAQETQYF

d_call: TRBD1
clone_size: .
j_call: TRBJ1-5
v_call: TRBV9
cdr3_nt: TGTGCCAGCAGCACCAACGGAGGCAGGGGGTGGGAGAATCAGCCCCAGCATTTT
cdr3_aa: CASSTNGGRGWENQPQHF

d_call: .
clone_size: .
j_call: TRBJ1-5
v_call: TRBV28
cdr3_nt: TGTGCCAGCAGTTTATCAACCCCCCGGGGGCAGCCCCAGCATTTT
cdr3_aa: CASSLSTPRGQPQHF

d_call: TRBD2
clone_size: .
j_call: TRBJ2-3
v_call: TRBV5-1
cdr3_nt: TGCGCCAGCAGCTTCGGGACTAGCGGGAGGGCAGATACGCAGTATTTT
cdr3_aa: CASSFGTSGRADTQYF

d_call: TRBD1
clone_size: few
j_call: TRBJ1-1
v_call: TRBV3-1/TRBV3-2
cdr3_nt: TGTGCCAGCAGCCAAGGGACAGGGGCGCGGGCTTTCTTT
cdr3_aa: CASSQGTGARAFF

d_call: TRBD1
clone_size: .
j_call: TRBJ1-5
v_call: TRBV19
cdr3_nt: TGTGCCAGTAGTATACAGGACAGGGGCCTAAGTCAGCCCCAGCATTTT
cdr3_aa: CASSIQDRGLSQPQHF

d_call: .
clone_size: .
j_call: TRBJ2-1
v_call: TRBV28
cdr3_nt: TGTGCCAGCAGGACTGCCGGGACAAGTAGGTACAATGAGCAGTTCTTC
cdr3_aa: CASRTAGTSRYNEQFF

d_call: TRBD2
clone_size: .
j_call: TRBJ2-7
v_call: TRBV7-2
cdr3_nt: TGTTCCGCCAGCTCCCGGCGGGGGAGTGAGTACGAGCAGTACTTC
cdr3_aa: CSASSRRGSEYEQYF

d_call: .
clone_size: .
j_call: TRBJ1-2
v_call: TRBV28
cdr3_nt: TGTGCCAGCAGTACCCCCGGGGGGTCTGGTGGCTACACCTTC
cdr3_aa: CASSTPGGSGGYTF